The subject of this entry is one T cell receptor (beta chain). Its antigen remains unknown. The sample originates from a study of CXCR3-negative and CXCR3-positive naive CD8 T cells. Study-level findings and limits: Cryopreservation partially decreased CXCR3 expression, and most assays used fresh PBMCs. Memory CD8+ T cell repertoires were far less diverse than both naive subsets. TRB CDR3 properties were used to infer TCR strength, and surface CD5 was comparable between naive subsets. Naive cells positive for CXCR3 carried more hydrophobic TRB CDR3s than CXCR3-negative ones.

The CDR3 totals 14 residues. CDR1 is MGHRA and CDR2 is YSYEKL in the germline V gene. Naive CD8+ T cells were CD45RO-CCR7+CD27+CD95-. All TRB cDNA libraries came from 5' RACE performed with UMI labels. TCRdb re-called the 5' RACE reads and catalogs CDR3 proteins one per entry, DNA excluded. Recorded for this sample: under 150,000 distinct CDR3 sequences. Sequencing used naive CXCR3+ CD8+ T cells from blood. Subset noted: CD45RO-CCR7+CD27+CD95- naive CD8+ T cells expressing CXCR3 (TNR3+). This clonotype was sampled from a human donor in good health. Some clones in this sample may be carry-over from other donors' samples. This rearrangement joins TRBV4-1 to TRBJ1-1. The CDR3 region is CASSHPSIGTEAFF.